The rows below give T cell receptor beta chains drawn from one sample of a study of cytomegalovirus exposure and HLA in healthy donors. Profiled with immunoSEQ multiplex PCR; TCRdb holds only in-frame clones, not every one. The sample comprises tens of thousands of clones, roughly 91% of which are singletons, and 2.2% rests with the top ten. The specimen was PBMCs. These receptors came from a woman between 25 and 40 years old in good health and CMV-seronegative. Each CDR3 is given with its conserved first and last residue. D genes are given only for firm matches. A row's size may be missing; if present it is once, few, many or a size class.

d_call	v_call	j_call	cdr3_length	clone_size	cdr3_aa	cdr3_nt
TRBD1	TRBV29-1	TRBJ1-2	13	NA	CSARQGADYGYTF	TGCAGCGCCCGACAGGGGGCGGACTATGGCTACACCTTC
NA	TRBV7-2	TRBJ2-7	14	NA	CASSFASSSYEQYF	TGTGCCAGCAGCTTCGCTAGCTCCTCCTACGAGCAGTACTTC
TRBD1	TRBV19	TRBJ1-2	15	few	CASRRPGQSNYGYTF	TGTGCCAGTCGCCGCCCGGGACAGTCGAACTATGGCTACACCTTC
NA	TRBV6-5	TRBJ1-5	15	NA	CASSYSEYSNQPQHF	TGTGCCAGCAGTTACTCTGAGTATAGCAATCAGCCCCAGCATTTT
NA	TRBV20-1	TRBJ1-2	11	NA	CSEAGRQGYTF	TGCAGTGAGGCGGGACGACAGGGCTACACCTTC
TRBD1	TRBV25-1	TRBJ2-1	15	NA	CASSERDRETNEQFF	TGTGCCAGCAGTGAGCGGGACAGGGAAACAAATGAGCAGTTCTTC
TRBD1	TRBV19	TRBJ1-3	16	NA	CASSPLGQDSGNTIYF	TGTGCCAGTAGTCCTTTGGGACAGGACTCTGGAAACACCATATATTTT
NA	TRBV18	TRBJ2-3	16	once	CASSPQNRARTDTQYF	TGTGCCAGCTCACCACAGAACAGGGCAAGGACAGATACGCAGTATTTT
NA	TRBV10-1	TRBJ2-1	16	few	CASSAITLEVANEQFF	TGCGCCAGCAGTGCCATTACACTAGAAGTCGCCAATGAGCAGTTCTTC
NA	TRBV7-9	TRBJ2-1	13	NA	CASSSQAHNEQFF	TGTGCCAGCAGCAGCCAGGCTCACAATGAGCAGTTCTTC
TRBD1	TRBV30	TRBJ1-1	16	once	CAWSVELATGDTEAFF	TGTGCCTGGAGTGTAGAACTTGCGACAGGGGACACTGAAGCTTTCTTT
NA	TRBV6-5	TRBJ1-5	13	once	CASSLDRDQPQHF	TGTGCCAGCAGTTTAGACAGAGATCAGCCCCAGCATTTT
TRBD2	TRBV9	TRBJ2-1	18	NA	CASSAMLVGTSGSDEQFF	TGTGCCAGCAGCGCGATGCTAGTGGGGACTAGCGGGAGCGATGAGCAGTTCTTC
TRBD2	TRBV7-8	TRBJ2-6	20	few	CASSPRRTSGSHPGANVLTF	TGTGCCAGCAGCCCCCGCCGGACTAGCGGGAGTCATCCTGGGGCCAACGTCCTGACTTTC
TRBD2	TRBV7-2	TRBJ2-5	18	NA	CASSRRLAGGPGEETQYF	TGTGCCAGCAGCCGTAGACTAGCGGGAGGGCCCGGAGAAGAGACCCAGTACTTC
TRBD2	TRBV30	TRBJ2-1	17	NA	CAWSEGLAGGPRNEQFF	TGTGCCTGGAGTGAGGGACTAGCGGGAGGGCCTCGGAATGAGCAGTTCTTC
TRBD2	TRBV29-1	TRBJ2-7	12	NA	CSVERGPNEQYF	TGCAGCGTAGAGCGGGGTCCTAACGAGCAGTACTTC
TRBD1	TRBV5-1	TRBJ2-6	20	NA	CASSLGGPGQGTAGANVLTF	TGCGCCAGCAGCTTGGGGGGACCGGGACAGGGGACGGCTGGGGCCAACGTCCTGACTTTC
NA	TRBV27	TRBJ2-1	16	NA	CASSFTAGASGDEQFF	TGTGCCAGCAGTTTCACCGCGGGGGCTAGTGGCGATGAGCAGTTCTTC
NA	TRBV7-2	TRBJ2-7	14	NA	CASSPELGKYEQYF	TGTGCCAGCAGCCCAGAGCTCGGGAAATACGAGCAGTACTTC
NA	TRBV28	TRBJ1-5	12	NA	CASSLLLQPQHF	TGTGCCAGCAGTTTACTCCTCCAGCCCCAGCATTTT
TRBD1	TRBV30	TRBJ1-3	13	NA	CAQTGQSGNTIYF	TGTGCCCAGACAGGGCAGTCTGGAAACACCATATATTTT
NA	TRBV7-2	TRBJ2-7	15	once	CASSLVDLQSYEQYF	TGTGCCAGCAGCTTAGTAGACTTGCAATCCTACGAGCAGTACTTC
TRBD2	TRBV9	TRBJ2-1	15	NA	CASSVVAGSGSEQFF	TGTGCCAGCAGCGTAGTCGCCGGCAGCGGGAGCGAGCAGTTCTTC
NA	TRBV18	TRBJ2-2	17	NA	CASSLNRDSENTGELFF	TGTGCCAGCTCGCTAAACCGGGACTCCGAGAACACCGGGGAGCTGTTTTTT
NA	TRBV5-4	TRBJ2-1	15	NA	CASSFEGRWGNEQFF	TGTGCCAGCAGCTTCGAGGGTCGCTGGGGCAATGAGCAGTTCTTC
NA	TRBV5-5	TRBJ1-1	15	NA	CASSFLTVLNTEAFF	TGTGCCAGCAGCTTCCTGACAGTCCTGAACACTGAAGCTTTCTTT
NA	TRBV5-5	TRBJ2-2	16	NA	CASSLAALANTGELFF	TGTGCCAGCAGCTTGGCTGCCCTAGCGAACACCGGGGAGCTGTTTTTT
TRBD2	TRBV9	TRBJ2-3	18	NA	CASSVSEVTGGGTDTQYF	TGTGCCAGCAGCGTATCCGAAGTCACGGGGGGGGGCACAGATACGCAGTATTTT
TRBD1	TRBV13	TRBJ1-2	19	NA	CASSLRNLLTGENNYGYTF	TGTGCCAGCAGCCTACGAAACCTCCTAACAGGGGAAAATAACTATGGCTACACCTTC
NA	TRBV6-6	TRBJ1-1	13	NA	CASTGQRNTEAFF	TGTGCCAGCACCGGACAAAGGAACACTGAAGCTTTCTTT
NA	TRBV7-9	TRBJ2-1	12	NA	CASSFDSGEQFF	TGTGCCAGCAGCTTCGACTCTGGTGAGCAGTTCTTC
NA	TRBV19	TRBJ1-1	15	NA	CASSLRLDSAVEAFF	TGTGCCAGTAGTCTTCGTTTGGATTCGGCGGTAGAAGCTTTCTTT
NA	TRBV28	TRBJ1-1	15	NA	CASSNGGAEGTEAFF	TGTGCCAGCAGTAATGGGGGGGCGGAGGGCACTGAAGCTTTCTTT
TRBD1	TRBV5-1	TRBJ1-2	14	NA	CASRSGQTLYGYTF	TGCGCCAGCAGGTCGGGACAGACTTTATATGGCTACACCTTC
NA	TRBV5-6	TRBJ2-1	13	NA	CASRRGLNNEQFF	TGTGCCAGCAGGCGGGGCTTAAACAATGAGCAGTTCTTC
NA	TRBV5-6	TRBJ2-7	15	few	CASSLGARPTYEQYF	TGTGCCAGCAGCTTGGGGGCGCGCCCCACCTACGAGCAGTACTTC
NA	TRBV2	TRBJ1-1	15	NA	CASSDVFGPNTEAFF	TGTGCCAGCAGCGACGTATTTGGGCCCAACACTGAAGCTTTCTTT
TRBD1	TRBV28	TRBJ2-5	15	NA	CASSLTQGVRETQYF	TGTGCCAGCAGTTTGACCCAGGGGGTTAGGGAGACCCAGTACTTC
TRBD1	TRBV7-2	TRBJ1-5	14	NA	CASSLEQGNQPQHF	TGTGCCAGCAGCTTAGAACAGGGGAATCAGCCCCAGCATTTT
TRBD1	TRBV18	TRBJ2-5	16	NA	CASSRVQGAGQETQYF	TGTGCCAGCTCACGAGTCCAGGGGGCTGGCCAAGAGACCCAGTACTTC
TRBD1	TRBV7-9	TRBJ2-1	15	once	CASSSRDRGHNEQFF	TGTGCCAGCAGCTCCCGGGACAGGGGGCACAATGAGCAGTTCTTC
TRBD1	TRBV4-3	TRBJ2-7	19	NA	CASSQEFGTGAISSYEQYF	TGCGCCAGCAGCCAAGAATTTGGGACAGGCGCTATCAGCTCCTACGAGCAGTACTTC
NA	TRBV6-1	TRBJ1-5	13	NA	CASRYYSNQPQHF	TGTGCCAGCAGGTATTATAGCAATCAGCCCCAGCATTTT
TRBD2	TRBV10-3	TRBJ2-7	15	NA	CAISPAGEGSYEQYF	TGTGCCATCAGCCCAGCGGGAGAAGGTAGTTACGAGCAGTACTTC
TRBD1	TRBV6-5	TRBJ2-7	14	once	CASSSTGGPYEQYF	TGTGCCAGCAGTTCGACAGGGGGCCCCTACGAGCAGTACTTC
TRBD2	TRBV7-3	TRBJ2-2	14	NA	CASGRGVEAGELFF	TGTGCCAGCGGGAGGGGAGTGGAGGCCGGGGAGCTGTTTTTT
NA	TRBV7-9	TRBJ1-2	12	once	CASSLRAEGYTF	TGTGCCAGCAGTTTGCGGGCTGAGGGCTACACCTTC
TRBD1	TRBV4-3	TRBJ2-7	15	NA	CASSVGTVASYEQYF	TGCGCCAGCAGCGTTGGGACAGTCGCTTCCTACGAGCAGTACTTC
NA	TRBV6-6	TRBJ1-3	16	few	CASSQSSQGTGNTIYF	TGTGCCAGCAGCCAATCCTCACAGGGAACTGGAAACACCATATATTTT
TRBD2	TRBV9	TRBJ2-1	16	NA	CASSVGLAGPYNEQFF	TGTGCCAGCAGCGTAGGGCTAGCGGGCCCCTACAATGAGCAGTTCTTC